This paragraph covers one T cell receptor (beta chain) sequence. Its antigen remains unknown. These data originate in a study of PD-1 blockade in classical Hodgkin lymphoma. Notes on the study in general: No one has yet defined what causes the repertoire differences, which may be disease activity or prior therapy. Baseline diversity was lower in partial responders and progressors than complete responders. By C4D1, diversity of CD4+ TCRs had risen significantly, whereas that of CD8+ TCRs had not.

The CDR3 spans 12 residues. Per the germline V gene, CDR1 is SGDLS and CDR2 is YYNGEE. The trim removed 5 bases at V and 2 bases at J, leaving 0 bases unmatched. Data came from immunoSEQ multiplex PCR; TCRdb stores just in-frame clones and leaves some out. This repertoire shows approximately 100,000 clones, 80% to 90% found once; its top ten account for around 6.6%. Each patient's relapse followed autologous stem cell transplantation, and brentuximab vedotin exposure varied. The J gene is TRBJ2-7, the V gene TRBV9; 8 positions agree with TRBD2. This TCR derives from a human donor with classical Hodgkin lymphoma. Sequencing used peripheral blood mononuclear cells (PBMCs), obtained before the second cycle of nivolumab. The chain's CDR3 is CASSSGAYEQYF. CDR3 nucleotides: TGTGCCAGCAGTAGCGGGGCCTACGAGCAGTACTTC.